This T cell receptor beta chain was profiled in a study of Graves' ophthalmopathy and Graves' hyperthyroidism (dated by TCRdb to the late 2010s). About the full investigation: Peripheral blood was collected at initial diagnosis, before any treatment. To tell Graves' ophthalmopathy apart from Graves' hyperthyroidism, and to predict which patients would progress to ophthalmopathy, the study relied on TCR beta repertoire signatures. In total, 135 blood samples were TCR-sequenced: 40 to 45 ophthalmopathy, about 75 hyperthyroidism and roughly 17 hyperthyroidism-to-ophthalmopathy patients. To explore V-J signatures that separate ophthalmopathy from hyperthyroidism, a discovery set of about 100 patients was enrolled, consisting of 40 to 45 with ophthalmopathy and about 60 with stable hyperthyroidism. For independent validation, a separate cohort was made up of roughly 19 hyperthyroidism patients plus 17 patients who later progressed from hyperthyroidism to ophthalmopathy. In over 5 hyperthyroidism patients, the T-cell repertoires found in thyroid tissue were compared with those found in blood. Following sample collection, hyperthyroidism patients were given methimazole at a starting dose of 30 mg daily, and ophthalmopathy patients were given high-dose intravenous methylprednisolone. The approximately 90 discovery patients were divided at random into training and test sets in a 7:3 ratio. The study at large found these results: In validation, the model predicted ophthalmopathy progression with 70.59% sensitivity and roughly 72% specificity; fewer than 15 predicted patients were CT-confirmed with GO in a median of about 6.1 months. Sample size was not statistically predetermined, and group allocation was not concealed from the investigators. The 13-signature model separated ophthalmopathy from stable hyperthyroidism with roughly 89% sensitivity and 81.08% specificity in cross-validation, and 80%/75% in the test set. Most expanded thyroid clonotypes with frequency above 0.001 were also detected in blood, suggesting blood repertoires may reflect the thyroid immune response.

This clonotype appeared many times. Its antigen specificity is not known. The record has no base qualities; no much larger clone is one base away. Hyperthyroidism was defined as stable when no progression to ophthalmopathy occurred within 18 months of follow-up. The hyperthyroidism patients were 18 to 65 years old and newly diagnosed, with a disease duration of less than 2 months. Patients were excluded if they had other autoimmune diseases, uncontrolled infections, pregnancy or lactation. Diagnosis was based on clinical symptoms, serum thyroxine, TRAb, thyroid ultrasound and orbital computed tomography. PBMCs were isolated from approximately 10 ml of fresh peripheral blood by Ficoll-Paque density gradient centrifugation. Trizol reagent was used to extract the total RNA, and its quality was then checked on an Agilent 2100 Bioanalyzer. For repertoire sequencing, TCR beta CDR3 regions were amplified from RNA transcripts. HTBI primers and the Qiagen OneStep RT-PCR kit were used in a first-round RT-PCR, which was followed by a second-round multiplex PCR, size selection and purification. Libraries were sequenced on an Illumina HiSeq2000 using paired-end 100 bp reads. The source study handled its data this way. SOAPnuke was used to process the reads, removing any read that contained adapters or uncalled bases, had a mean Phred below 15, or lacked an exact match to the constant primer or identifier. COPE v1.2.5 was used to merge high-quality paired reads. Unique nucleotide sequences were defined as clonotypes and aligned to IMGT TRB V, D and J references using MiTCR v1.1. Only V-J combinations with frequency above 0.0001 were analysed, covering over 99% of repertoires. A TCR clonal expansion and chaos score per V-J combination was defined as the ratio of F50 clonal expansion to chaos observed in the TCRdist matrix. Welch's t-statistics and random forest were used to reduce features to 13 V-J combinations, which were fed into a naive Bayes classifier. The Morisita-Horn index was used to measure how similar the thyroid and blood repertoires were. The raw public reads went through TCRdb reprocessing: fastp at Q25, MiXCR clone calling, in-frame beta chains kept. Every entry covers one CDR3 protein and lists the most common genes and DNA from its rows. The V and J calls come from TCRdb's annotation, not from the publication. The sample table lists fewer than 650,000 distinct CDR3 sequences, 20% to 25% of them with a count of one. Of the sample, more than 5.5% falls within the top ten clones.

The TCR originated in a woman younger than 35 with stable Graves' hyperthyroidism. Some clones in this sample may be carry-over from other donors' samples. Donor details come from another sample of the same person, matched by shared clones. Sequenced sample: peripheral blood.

The encoded CDR3 is CSAATGGYGEAFF. Here is the DNA: TGCAGCGCTGCGACAGGGGGATATGGTGAAGCTTTCTTT. The rearrangement combines TRBV29-1 with TRBJ1-1; TRBD1 lines up with 9 middle nucleotides. The CDR3 contains 13 residues, cysteine and phenylalanine counted. Just the 39-base CDR3 DNA is kept, in frame starting at base 1. Germline trimming: 7 bases from V, 7 bases from J; junction bases outside gene matches: 10. CDR1 and CDR2, per the germline V gene, are SQVTM and ANQGSEA.